These 24 T cell receptor beta chains were sequenced from one sample in a study of post-analysis software for immune sequencing data. Regarding the study as a whole: About five TRBV segments occurring more often in patients than controls included TRBV5-6, TRBV5-1 and TRBV20-1.

Unique molecular identifiers tagged the TCR beta cDNA libraries. TCRdb reprocessed the PCR reads via MiXCR and lists one record per CDR3 protein. Found here are under 650,000 distinct CDR3 sequences, about 40% of them singletons; the top ten hold under 2%. These receptors lack a known antigen. Sequencing used blood. These receptors were collected from a girl aged 5-17 years with multiple sclerosis.

The chain employs TRBV30 and TRBJ2-7; D gene uncertain. The CDR3 contains 11 residues. V gave up 1 base and J gave up 4 bases, with 5 bases separating them. Germline V gives CDR1 GTSNPN, CDR2 SVGIG (reference sequence). As DNA, the CDR3 is TGTGCCTGGAGTGGTCCTTACGAGCAGTACTTC. Protein: CAWSGPYEQYF.

The chain links TRBV12-3 or TRBV12-4 to TRBJ1-5; D is ambiguous. The CDR3 covers 12 residues. Trimming cost V 6 bases and J 4 bases, with 7 bases left between them. This CDR3 is CASRQDNQPQHF. CDR3 DNA: TGTGCCAGCAGACAAGATAATCAGCCCCAGCATTTT.

In this sample, this clonotype turned up a few times. The chain has TRBV7-8 and TRBJ2-1, with D tentatively TRBD2 (6 bases). The CDR3 is 12 amino acids. Germline lookup yields CDR1 SGHVS and CDR2 FQNEAQ. Trimming cost V 5 bases and J 13 bases, with 15 bases left between them. CDR3 nucleotide sequence: TGTGCCAGCAGCCCCCGGGAGTCTCCCCAGTTCTTC. Amino acid sequence: CASSPRESPQFF.

The chain recombines TRBV2 with TRBJ2-7; no clear D. The length of the CDR3 is 16 residues. The V end lost 1 base, the J end lost 0 bases, and 13 bases lay between the germline ends. Germline V gives CDR1 SNHLY, CDR2 FYNNEI. The CDR3 reads CASSEGYGRSSYEQYF. Written as DNA, the CDR3 is TGTGCCAGCAGTGAAGGGTATGGTAGGAGCTCCTACGAGCAGTACTTC.

This rearrangement joins TRBV24-1 to TRBJ2-7; D uncertain. The CDR3 is 14 residues long. Trimming pared 5 bases from V and 2 bases from J, leaving 12 bases between. Germline V gives CDR1 KGHDR, CDR2 SFDVKD. The CDR3 region is CATSGIRAAYEQYF. The CDR3 DNA reads as TGTGCCACCAGTGGGATACGCGCTGCCTACGAGCAGTACTTC.

This clonotype was found a few times. The chain carries TRBV5-6 and TRBJ2-7; D uncertain. The CDR3 consists of 11 residues. Per the germline V gene, CDR1 is SGHDT and CDR2 is YYEEEE. Between the trimmed V and J ends, which lost 1 base and 6 bases, there was a span of 5 bases. This CDR3 reads CASSLLREQYF. The DNA for the CDR3 is TGTGCCAGCAGCTTGTTACGCGAGCAGTACTTC.

This clonotype appeared a few times. The chain couples TRBV9 to TRBJ1-1, with 7 positions matching TRBD1. The CDR3 runs 15 residues. The V and J ends lost 3 bases and 4 bases, in that order; junction bases with no gene match: 9. From germline, CDR1 is SGDLS and CDR2 YYNGEE. CDR3 DNA: TGTGCCAGCAGCGGAAGAACAGGGGTAGGCACTGAAGCTTTCTTT. Protein sequence: CASSGRTGVGTEAFF.

Only a few counts were recorded for this clonotype. The V and J genes are TRBV11-2 and TRBJ2-5; 11 nucleotides align to TRBD2. The assigned J gene may be wrong: the sequence end matches TRBJ2-7 better. The CDR3 is 21 residues long. Per germline, CDR1 SGHAT and CDR2 FQNNGV. In nucleotides, the CDR3 is TGTGCCAGCAGCTCCATGTGGAAACTAGCGGGAGACCAGGTGCACATTTACGAGCAGTACTTC. Translating it yields CASSSMWKLAGDQVHIYEQYF.

The chain employs TRBV30 and TRBJ1-1; D remains unclear. V lost 4 bases and J lost 3, with 12 bases in between. This CDR3 contains 13 residues. Germline V gene sequence: CDR1 GTSNPN, CDR2 SVGIG (reference sequence). The CDR3 region is CAWTRSRDTEAFF. In DNA, the CDR3 is TGTGCCTGGACACGTTCTAGGGACACTGAAGCTTTCTTT. Drawing the rest from reference TRBV30 and TRBJ1-1, the complete variable domain is SQTIHQWPATLVQPVGSPLSLECTVEGTSNPNLYWYRQAAGRGLQLLFYSVGIGQISSEVPQNLSASRPQDRQFILSSKKLLLSDSGFYLCAWTRSRDTEAFFGQGTRLTVV.

The rearrangement links TRBV5-1 to TRBJ2-6; D is undetermined. Germline V gene data show CDR1 as SGHRS and CDR2 as YFSETQ. The CDR3 extends over 16 amino acids. Trimming shortened V by 7 bases and J by 4 bases, and 18 bases separated the two germline ends. Here the CDR3 reads CASSYLVVRGANVLTF. The CDR3 coding sequence is TGCGCCAGCTCGTATTTGGTTGTGAGAGGGGCCAACGTCCTGACTTTC.

The chain links TRBV12-3 or TRBV12-4 to TRBJ2-7; D may match TRBD1 or TRBD2 (5 bases each). The J call may be wrong; the DNA end is better matched by TRBJ2-5. This CDR3 comprises 19 residues. CDR3 region: CASSLRGRGLIRFSETQYF. The DNA for the CDR3 is TGTGCCAGCAGTCTGAGGGGACGGGGATTAATCAGGTTCTCGGAGACCCAGTACTTC.

This clonotype appeared a few times. The chain couples TRBV12-3 or TRBV12-4 to TRBJ2-4, with a possible D match to TRBD2 (6 bases). The CDR3 totals 11 residues. The V gene lost 6 bases and the J gene lost 13 bases, with 13 bases spanning the gap. CDR3 coding DNA: TGTGCCAGCAGGGGAGGCACGATCCAGTACTTC. This sequence encodes CASRGGTIQYF.

This chain's CDR3 is CASSDPFTGSNEKLFF. The DNA of the CDR3 is TGCGCCAGCAGTGACCCCTTTACAGGGTCTAATGAAAAACTGTTTTTT. V gene TRBV10-2 combines with J gene TRBJ1-4; tentative D call: TRBD1 (6 bases). V gave up 3 bases and J gave up 3 bases, with 14 bases separating them. Germline CDR1 WSHSY, CDR2 SAAADI. The length of the CDR3 is 16 residues.

The genes are TRBV12-3 or TRBV12-4 and TRBJ1-1; D uncertain. The CDR3 extends over 13 amino acids. V gave up 4 bases and J gave up 1 base, with 7 bases separating them. Written as DNA, the CDR3 is TGTGCCAGCAGTTCCGGAGGGAACACTGAAGCTTTCTTT. This translates into CASSSGGNTEAFF.

This chain joins TRBV13 and TRBJ1-2, with D possibly being TRBD1 (6 bases). This CDR3 has 18 residues. The germline V gene has CDR1 PRHDT and CDR2 FYEKMQ (reference sequence). The germline V and J ends were trimmed by 0 bases and 7 bases, with 24 bases remaining between them. CDR3 bases: TGTGCCAGCAGCTTAGGGACCGGAGGAGTGACACAGGGACTTGGCTACACCTTC. Protein sequence: CASSLGTGGVTQGLGYTF.

This clonotype was found a few times. This chain joins TRBV25-1 and TRBJ2-7, with no clear D. V was pared by 4 bases and J by 7 bases, with 14 bases between. From germline, CDR1 is MGHDK and CDR2 SYGVNS. The CDR3 spans 13 residues. The chain's CDR3 is CASSAGGFGEQYF. As DNA, the CDR3 is TGTGCCAGCAGTGCGGGTGGTTTCGGGGAGCAGTACTTC.

This clonotype was detected a few times. The chain links TRBV6-5 to TRBJ2-1, with TRBD2 matching 7 bases. CDR1 MNHEY and CDR2 SVGAGI come from the germline V gene. After removal of 6 bases from V and 15 bases from J, the junction contained 20 bases not matched to a gene. The CDR3 loop spans 15 amino acids. Here the CDR3 DNA reads TGTGCCAGCAGCCCCTCCGGACTAGGCGGTGGCGGGGGGTTCTTC. Translation gives CASSPSGLGGGGGFF.

The V call is TRBV28, the J call TRBJ1-2; possibly TRBD1 for D (6 bases). Germline CDR1 and CDR2: MDHEN and SYDVKM. This CDR3 region has 14 residues. V was pared by 8 bases and J by 6 bases, with 19 bases between. CDR3 coding DNA: TGTGCCAGCGGCGGGGACACCCATTACGATGGCTACACCTTC. Translating it yields CASGGDTHYDGYTF.

V usage is TRBV5-1 and J usage is TRBJ2-5; 10 bases align to TRBD2. The CDR3 covers 14 residues. Germline V gives CDR1 SGHRS, CDR2 YFSETQ. Unmatched junction bases numbered 3, after V lost 7 bases and J lost 0 bases. CDR3 coding DNA: TGCGCCAGCGAGCGGGAGGGGTACCAAGAGACCCAGTACTTC. It codes for CASEREGYQETQYF.

The V and J genes are TRBV14 and TRBJ2-6; D gene unclear. V was pared by 4 bases and J by 0 bases, with 16 bases between. The length of the CDR3 is 18 residues. The germline V gene has CDR1 SGHDN and CDR2 FVKESK. This CDR3 reads CASSPRGARSSGANVLTF. In DNA, the CDR3 is TGTGCCAGCAGCCCCCGCGGAGCGAGAAGCTCTGGGGCCAACGTCCTGACTTTC.

The V call is TRBV12-3 or TRBV12-4, the J call TRBJ2-5; D possibly matches TRBD1 or TRBD2 (5 bases each). The V gene lost 6 bases and the J gene lost 0 bases, with 17 bases spanning the gap. The CDR3 spans 16 residues. The CDR3 DNA follows: TGTGCCAGCAGCCAAATTACTGGGACGGACCAAGAGACCCAGTACTTC. This translates into CASSQITGTDQETQYF.

The V gene is TRBV5-1, the J gene TRBJ1-2, with D perhaps matching TRBD1 (6 bases). CDR3 length equals 15 residues. Trimming removed 0 bases at V and 4 bases at J, with 13 bases between. Germline V gene lookup returns CDR1 SGHRS and CDR2 YFSETQ. The CDR3 spells CASSLAGGPSYGYTF. The CDR3 DNA reads as TGCGCCAGCAGCTTGGCCGGGGGCCCCTCCTATGGCTACACCTTC.

A note on this clonotype: This likely comes from a read error, as the CDR3 has no conserved phenylalanine or tryptophan at its end. The V call is TRBV2, the J call TRBJ2-1; D might be TRBD1 (6 bases). Germline CDR1 is SNHLY and CDR2 is FYNNEI. This CDR3 region has 14 residues. Between the trimmed V and J ends, which lost 9 bases and 1 base, there was a span of 13 bases. The CDR3 protein is CASKRTASYNEQFV. Written as DNA, the CDR3 is TGTGCCAGTAAGAGGACAGCTTCCTACAATGAGCAGTTCGTC.

This clonotype was picked up many times. This chain's CDR3 is CSVEGETYEQYF. CDR3 DNA sequence: TGCAGCGTTGAGGGGGAGACCTACGAGCAGTACTTC. The chain combines TRBV29-1 with TRBJ2-7; D is perhaps TRBD1 or TRBD2 (5 bases each). This CDR3 spans 12 amino acids. The germline V and J ends were trimmed by 3 bases and 2 bases, with 8 bases remaining between them. CDR1 and CDR2 (germline): SQVTM, ANQGSEA.